This section outlines one T cell receptor (beta chain) sequence together with its context. The antigen is not known. The sample belongs to a study of CD8 T cells in ankylosing spondylitis. Quantitative 5'-RACE with molecular barcodes was used to make the TCR beta libraries. TCRdb reprocessed the 5' RACE reads via MiXCR and lists one record per CDR3 protein. The table lists 450,000 to 550,000 distinct CDR3 sequences, 5.3% of them singletons. Whole-study findings and limits: Eight or nine highly homologous variants formed a TCR beta motif that appeared characteristic of ankylosing spondylitis blood.

The germline CDR1 and CDR2 sequences are MNHNS and SASEGT. V dropped 5 bases and J dropped 6; count of bases not matched to a gene: 13. This CDR3 contains 16 residues. The origin of this receptor is a male donor with ankylosing spondylitis. The chain has TRBV6-1 and TRBJ1-5, with 7 bases fitting TRBD1. The sequenced material came from blood, either unsorted or a sorted T cell fraction (not recorded which). In DNA form, the CDR3 reads TGTGCCAGCAGTCCTACAGGGGTCGGCCTGGGTCAGCCCCAGCATTTT. Translation gives CASSPTGVGLGQPQHF.